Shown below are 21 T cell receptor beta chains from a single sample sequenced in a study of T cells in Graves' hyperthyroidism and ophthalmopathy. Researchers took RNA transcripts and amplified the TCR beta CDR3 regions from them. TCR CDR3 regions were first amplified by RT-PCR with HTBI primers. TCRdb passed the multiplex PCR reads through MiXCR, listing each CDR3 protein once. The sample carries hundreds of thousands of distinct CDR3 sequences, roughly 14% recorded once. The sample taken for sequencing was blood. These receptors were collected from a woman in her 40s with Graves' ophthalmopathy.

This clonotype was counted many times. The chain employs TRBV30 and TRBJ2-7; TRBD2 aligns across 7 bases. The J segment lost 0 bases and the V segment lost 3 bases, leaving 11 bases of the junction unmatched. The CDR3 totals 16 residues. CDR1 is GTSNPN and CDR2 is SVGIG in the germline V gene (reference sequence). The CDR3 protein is CAWSPTSAGDSYEQYF. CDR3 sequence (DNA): TGTGCCTGGAGCCCAACTAGCGCCGGAGACTCCTACGAGCAGTACTTC.

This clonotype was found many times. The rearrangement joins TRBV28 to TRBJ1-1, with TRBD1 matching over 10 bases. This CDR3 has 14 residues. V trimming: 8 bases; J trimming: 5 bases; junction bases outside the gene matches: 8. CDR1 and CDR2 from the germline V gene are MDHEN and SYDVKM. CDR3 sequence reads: CASFDRGQTTEAFF. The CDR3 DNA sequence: TGTGCCAGCTTCGACAGGGGGCAAACAACTGAAGCTTTCTTT.

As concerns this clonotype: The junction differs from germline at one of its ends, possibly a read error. The CDR3 sequence: CTSSQEGNRAGQPQHF. CDR3 in DNA: TGCACCAGCAGCCAAGAAGGAAACAGGGCGGGTCAGCCCCAGCATTTT. The chain combines TRBV4-1 with TRBJ1-5, with a tentative D call TRBD1 (6 bases). Per the germline V gene, CDR1 is MGHRA and CDR2 is YSYEKL. CDR3 length: 16 residues.

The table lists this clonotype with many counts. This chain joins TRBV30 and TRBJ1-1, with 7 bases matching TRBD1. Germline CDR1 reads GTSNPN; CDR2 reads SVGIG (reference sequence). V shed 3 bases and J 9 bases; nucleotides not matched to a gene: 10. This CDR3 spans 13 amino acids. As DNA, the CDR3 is TGTGCCTGGAGGAAGAGACAGGGTTTAAAAGCTTTCTTT. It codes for CAWRKRQGLKAFF.

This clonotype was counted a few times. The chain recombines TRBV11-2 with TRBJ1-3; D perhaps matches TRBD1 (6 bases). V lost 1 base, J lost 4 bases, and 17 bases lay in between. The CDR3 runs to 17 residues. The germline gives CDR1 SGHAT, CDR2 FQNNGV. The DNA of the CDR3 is TGTGCCAGCAGCTTAGTCCCGGGAGGGGGAACCGGAAACACCATATATTTT. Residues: CASSLVPGGGTGNTIYF.

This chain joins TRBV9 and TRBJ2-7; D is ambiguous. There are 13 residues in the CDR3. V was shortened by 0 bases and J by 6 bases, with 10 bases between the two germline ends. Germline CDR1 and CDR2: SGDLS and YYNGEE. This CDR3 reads CASSVGASSEQYF. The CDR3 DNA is TGTGCCAGCAGCGTAGGGGCCTCTAGCGAGCAGTACTTC. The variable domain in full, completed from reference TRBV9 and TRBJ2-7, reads DSGVTQTPKHLITATGQRVTLRCSPRSGDLSVYWYQQSLDQGLQFLIQYYNGEERAKGNILERFSAQQFPDLHSELNLSSLELGDSALYFCASSVGASSEQYFGPGTRLTVT.

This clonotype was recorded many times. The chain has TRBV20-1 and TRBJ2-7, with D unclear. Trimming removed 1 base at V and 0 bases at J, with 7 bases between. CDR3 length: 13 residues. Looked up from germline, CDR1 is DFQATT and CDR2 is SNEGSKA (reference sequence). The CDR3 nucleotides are TGCAGTGCTAGAGGTCACGGCTCCTACGAGCAGTACTTC. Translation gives CSARGHGSYEQYF.

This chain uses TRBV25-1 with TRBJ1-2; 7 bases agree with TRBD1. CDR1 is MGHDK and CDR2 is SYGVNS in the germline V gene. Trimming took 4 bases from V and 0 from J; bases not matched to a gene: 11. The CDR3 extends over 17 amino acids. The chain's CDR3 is CASSGTGHIPSNYGYTF. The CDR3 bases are TGTGCCAGCAGTGGGACAGGACACATCCCGTCTAACTATGGCTACACCTTC.

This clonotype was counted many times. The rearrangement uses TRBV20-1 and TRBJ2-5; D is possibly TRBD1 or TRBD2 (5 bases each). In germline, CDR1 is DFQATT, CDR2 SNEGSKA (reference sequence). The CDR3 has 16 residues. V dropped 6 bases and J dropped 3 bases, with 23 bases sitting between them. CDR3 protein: CSADGGVPPFKETQYF. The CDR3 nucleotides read TGCAGTGCCGATGGGGGAGTCCCTCCCTTCAAAGAGACCCAGTACTTC.

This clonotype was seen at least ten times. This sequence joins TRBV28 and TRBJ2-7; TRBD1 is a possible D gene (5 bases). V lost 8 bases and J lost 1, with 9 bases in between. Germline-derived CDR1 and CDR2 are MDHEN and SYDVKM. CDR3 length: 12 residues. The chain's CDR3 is CASWGSSYEQYF. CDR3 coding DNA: TGTGCCAGCTGGGGCAGTTCCTACGAGCAGTACTTC.

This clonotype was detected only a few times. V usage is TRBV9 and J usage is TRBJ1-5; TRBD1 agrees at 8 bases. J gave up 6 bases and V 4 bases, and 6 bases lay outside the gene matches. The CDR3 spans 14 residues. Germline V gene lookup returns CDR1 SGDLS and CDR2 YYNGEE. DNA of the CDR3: TGTGCCAGCAGCCAGGGGGCGCAGGGTCAGCCCCAGCATTTT. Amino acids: CASSQGAQGQPQHF.

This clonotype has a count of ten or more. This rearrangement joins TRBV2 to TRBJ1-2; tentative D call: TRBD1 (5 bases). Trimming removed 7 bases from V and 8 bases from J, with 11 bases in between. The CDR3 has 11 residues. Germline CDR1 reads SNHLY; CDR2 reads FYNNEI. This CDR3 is CASTRQSGYTF. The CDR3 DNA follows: TGTGCCAGCACACGACAGAGCGGCTACACCTTC.

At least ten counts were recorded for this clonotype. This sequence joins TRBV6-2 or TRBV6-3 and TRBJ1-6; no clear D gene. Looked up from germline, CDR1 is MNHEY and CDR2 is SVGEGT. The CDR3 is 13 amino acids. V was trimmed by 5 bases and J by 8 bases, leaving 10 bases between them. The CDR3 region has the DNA TGTGCCAGCAGTCTGGAGAGATATTCACCCCTCCACTTT. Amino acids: CASSLERYSPLHF.

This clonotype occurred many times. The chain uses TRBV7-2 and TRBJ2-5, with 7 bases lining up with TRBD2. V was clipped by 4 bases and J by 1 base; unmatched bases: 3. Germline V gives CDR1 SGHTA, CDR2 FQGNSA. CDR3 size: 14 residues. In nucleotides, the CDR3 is TGTGCCAGCAGCTGGGCTAGCGGCCAAGAGACCCAGTACTTC. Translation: CASSWASGQETQYF.

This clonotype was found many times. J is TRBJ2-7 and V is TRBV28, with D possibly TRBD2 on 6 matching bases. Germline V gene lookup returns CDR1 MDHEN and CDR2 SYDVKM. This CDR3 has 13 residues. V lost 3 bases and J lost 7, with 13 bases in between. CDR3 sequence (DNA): TGTGCCAGCAGTTTCTCGGGGACTTCTGAGCAGTACTTC. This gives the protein CASSFSGTSEQYF. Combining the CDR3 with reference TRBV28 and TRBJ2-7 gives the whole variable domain DVKVTQSSRYLVKRTGEKVFLECVQDMDHENMFWYRQDPGLGLRLIYFSYDVKMKEKGDIPEGYSVSREKKERFSLILESASTNQTSMYLCASSFSGTSEQYFGPGTRLTVT.

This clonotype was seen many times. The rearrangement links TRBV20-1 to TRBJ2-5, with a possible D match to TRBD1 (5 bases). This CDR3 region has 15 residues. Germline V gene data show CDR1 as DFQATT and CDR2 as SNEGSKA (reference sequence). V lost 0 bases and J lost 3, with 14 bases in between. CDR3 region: CSARDQRTQKETQYF. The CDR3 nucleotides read TGCAGTGCTAGAGATCAACGGACACAAAAAGAGACCCAGTACTTC.

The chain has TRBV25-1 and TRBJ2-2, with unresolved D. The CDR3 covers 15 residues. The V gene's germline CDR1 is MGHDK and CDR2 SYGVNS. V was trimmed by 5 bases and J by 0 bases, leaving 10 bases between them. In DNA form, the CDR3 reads TGTGCCAGCAGTACTCTCTTGACGAACACCGGGGAGCTGTTTTTT. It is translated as CASSTLLTNTGELFF.

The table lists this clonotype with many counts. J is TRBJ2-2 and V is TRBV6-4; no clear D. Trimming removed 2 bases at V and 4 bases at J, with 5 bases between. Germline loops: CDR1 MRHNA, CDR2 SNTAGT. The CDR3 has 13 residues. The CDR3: CASSDRTTGELFF. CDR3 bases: TGTGCCAGCAGTGACCGGACCACCGGGGAGCTGTTTTTT.

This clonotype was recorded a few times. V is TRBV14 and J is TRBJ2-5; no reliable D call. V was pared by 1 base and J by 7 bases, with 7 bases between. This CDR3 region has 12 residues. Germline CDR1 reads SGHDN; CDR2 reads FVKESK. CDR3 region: CASSQVPGTQYF. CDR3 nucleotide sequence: TGTGCCAGCAGCCAAGTCCCAGGGACCCAGTACTTC.

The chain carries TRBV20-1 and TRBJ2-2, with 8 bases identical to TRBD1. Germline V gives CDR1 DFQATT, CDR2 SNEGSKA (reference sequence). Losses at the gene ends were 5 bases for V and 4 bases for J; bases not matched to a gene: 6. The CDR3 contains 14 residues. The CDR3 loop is CSAQDRVSTGELFF. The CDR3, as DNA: TGCAGTGCTCAGGACAGGGTTTCCACCGGGGAGCTGTTTTTT.

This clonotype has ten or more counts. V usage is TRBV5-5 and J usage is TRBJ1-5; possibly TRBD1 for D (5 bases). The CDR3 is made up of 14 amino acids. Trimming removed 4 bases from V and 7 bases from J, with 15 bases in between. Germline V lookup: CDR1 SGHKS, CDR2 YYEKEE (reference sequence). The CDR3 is CASSPGHAEQPQHF. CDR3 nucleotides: TGTGCCAGCAGCCCCGGACACGCGGAGCAGCCCCAGCATTTT.